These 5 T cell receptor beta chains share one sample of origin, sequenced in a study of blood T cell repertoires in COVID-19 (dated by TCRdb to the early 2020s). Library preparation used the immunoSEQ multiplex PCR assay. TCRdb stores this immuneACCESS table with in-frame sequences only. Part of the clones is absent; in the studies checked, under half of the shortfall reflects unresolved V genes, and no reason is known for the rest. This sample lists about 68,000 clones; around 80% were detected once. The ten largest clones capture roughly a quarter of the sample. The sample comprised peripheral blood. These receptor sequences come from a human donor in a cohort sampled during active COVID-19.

The CDR3 DNA reads as TGTGCCAGCGGGGCCGGACTAGCGGGGGACGAGCAGTACTTC. It specifies CASGAGLAGDEQYF. The V call is TRBV6-6, the J call TRBJ2-7; TRBD2 matches 13 bases. The CDR3 loop spans 14 amino acids. Germline CDR1 is MNHNY and CDR2 is SVGAGI (reference sequence). V lost 8 bases and J lost 5; bases outside the gene matches: 6.

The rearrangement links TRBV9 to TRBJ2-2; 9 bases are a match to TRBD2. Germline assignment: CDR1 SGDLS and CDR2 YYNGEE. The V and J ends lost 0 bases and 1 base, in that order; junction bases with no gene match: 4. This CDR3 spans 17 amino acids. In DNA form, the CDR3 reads TGTGCCAGCAGCGTAGACCCTAGCGGGGTGAACACCGGGGAGCTGTTTTTT. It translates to CASSVDPSGVNTGELFF. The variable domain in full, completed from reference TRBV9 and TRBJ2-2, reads DSGVTQTPKHLITATGQRVTLRCSPRSGDLSVYWYQQSLDQGLQFLIQYYNGEERAKGNILERFSAQQFPDLHSELNLSSLELGDSALYFCASSVDPSGVNTGELFFGEGSRLTVL.

CDR3 protein: CASSPRGFYSNQPQHF. The CDR3 DNA sequence: TGTGCCAGCAGTCCCCGGGGGTTCTATAGCAATCAGCCCCAGCATTTT. The rearrangement joins TRBV28 to TRBJ1-5; TRBD1 is a possible D gene (5 bases). Germline V gene sequence: CDR1 MDHEN, CDR2 SYDVKM. The CDR3 is made up of 16 amino acids. The germline V and J ends were trimmed by 5 bases and 0 bases, with 14 bases remaining between them.

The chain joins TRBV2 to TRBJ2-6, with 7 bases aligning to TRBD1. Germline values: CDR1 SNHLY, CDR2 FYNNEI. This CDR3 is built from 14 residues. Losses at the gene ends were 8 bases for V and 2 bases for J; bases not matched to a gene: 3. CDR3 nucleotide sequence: TGTGCCAGCGGAGACAGGGCTGGGGCCAACGTCCTGACTTTC. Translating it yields CASGDRAGANVLTF.

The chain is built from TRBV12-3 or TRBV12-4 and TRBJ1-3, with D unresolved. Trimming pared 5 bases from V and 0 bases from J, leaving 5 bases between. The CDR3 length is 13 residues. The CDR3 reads CASSMYSGNTIYF. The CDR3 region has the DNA TGTGCCAGCAGTATGTACTCTGGAAACACCATATATTTT.